This T cell receptor (beta chain) was documented in a study of shared clonotypes between healthy human individuals. The V gene lost 8 bases and the J gene lost 11 bases, with 15 bases spanning the gap. Germline V lookup: CDR1 SEHNR, CDR2 FQNEAQ (reference sequence). The CDR3 totals 11 residues. Details on this clone: What it recognizes is unknown.

Study-level findings and limits: Non-shared clonotypes were found to have lower generation probabilities than the clonotypes that were shared by all four of the sorted-subset donors. Around 5% was the fraction of naive CD4 clonotypes found shared across a handful of donors. On the whole, naive subsets had larger estimated richness than memory subsets had.

The assay was run at deep level. Clones were read by immunoSEQ multiplex PCR, and TCRdb kept only the in-frame ones, dropping some. The data contain hundreds of thousands of clones, almost 97% of them singletons. This receptor was identified in a woman aged 25 to 39 in good health. Sequencing was performed on naive CD4+ T cells sorted from blood. Subset reported: CD45RA+ positively selected. The chain couples TRBV7-9 to TRBJ1-1, with a possible D match to TRBD1 (5 bases). CDR3 sequence: CASGEVAGAFF. The CDR3 nucleotides read TGTGCCAGCGGCGAAGTGGCAGGGGCTTTCTTT.